These 13 T cell receptor beta chains were sequenced from one sample in a study of shared clonotypes between healthy human individuals (dated by TCRdb to 2018 to 2021). Libraries were made using the immunoSEQ multiplex PCR assay. The immuneACCESS repertoire file appears here via TCRdb, limited to in-frame rearrangements. These files lack a portion of the clones; in checked studies, under half of the deficit traces to unresolved V genes, and the cause of the others is not known. Across this sample there are about 1 million clones, with 75% to 85% seen only once. The top ten constitute approximately 0.5% of the sample. Material for sequencing was memory CD4+ T cells from PBMCs. What the cell subset or site label conveys for this sample: CD45RA-negative fraction. The receptors come from a man between 18 and 35 years old in good health. Some clones in this sample may be carry-over from other donors' samples.

This clone was recorded only once. Other DNA sequences in the same sample also yield this CDR3. The chain has TRBV29-1 and TRBJ1-3; D is unresolved. The germline V and J ends were trimmed by 3 bases and 3 bases, with 6 bases remaining between them. Per the germline V gene, CDR1 is SQVTM and CDR2 is ANQGSEA. This CDR3 has 12 amino acids. The CDR3 nucleotides are TGCAGCGTTGAGATCCTTGGAAACACCATATATTTT. This codes for CSVEILGNTIYF.

The sample holds a few counts of this clone. The genes are TRBV19 and TRBJ1-5; tentative D call: TRBD1 (6 bases). This CDR3 comprises 15 residues. V was trimmed by 4 bases and J by 9 bases, leaving 19 bases between them. Germline V CDR1 and CDR2: LNHDA, SQIVND (reference sequence). The CDR3 sequence is CASSTPGGREGPQHF. For the CDR3, the DNA is TGTGCCAGTAGTACCCCGGGGGGCCGCGAGGGGCCCCAGCATTTT.

This chain links TRBV28 with TRBJ2-3; 8 nucleotides match TRBD2. Trimming cost V 4 bases and J 2 bases; bases outside gene matches: 8. CDR1 and CDR2 (germline): MDHEN, SYDVKM. CDR3 length: 16 amino acids. The DNA of the CDR3 is TGTGCCAGCAGTTCCCCTCCACTAGCGGCCACAGATACGCAGTATTTT. Translating it yields CASSSPPLAATDTQYF.

The genes are TRBV12-5 and TRBJ2-3; the D is unclear. The CDR3 contains 12 residues. With 6 bases removed from V and 0 bases from J, the gap between germline ends came to 4 bases. Germline assignment: CDR1 LGHNT and CDR2 FRNRAP. The CDR3 region is CASGPSTDTQYF. The CDR3 DNA is TGTGCTAGTGGCCCGAGCACAGATACGCAGTATTTT. The full variable domain, its missing parts supplied by reference TRBV12-5 and TRBJ2-3, is DARVTQTPRHKVTEMGQEVTMRCQPILGHNTVFWYRQTMMQGLELLAYFRNRAPLDDSGMPKDRFSAEMPDATLATLKIQPSEPRDSAVYFCASGPSTDTQYFGPGTRLTVL.

The V gene is TRBV27, the J gene TRBJ2-1; TRBD2 aligns across 15 bases. Trimming cost V 6 bases and J 16 bases; bases outside gene matches: 16. The CDR3 covers 16 residues. Germline V gene data show CDR1 as MNHEY and CDR2 as SMNVEV (reference sequence). CDR3: CASSPPPGLAGGLGFF. Here the CDR3 DNA reads TGTGCCAGCAGCCCCCCCCCGGGACTAGCGGGAGGTCTAGGATTCTTC.

This clone was picked up one time. The chain joins TRBV10-1 to TRBJ2-3, with 7 bases aligning to TRBD2. The V segment lost 3 bases and the J segment 0 bases; nucleotides outside the gene matches: 3. This CDR3 has 15 amino acids. Germline CDR1 WNHNN, CDR2 SYGVQD (reference sequence). The CDR3 is CASSDPAGSTDTQYF. The CDR3 DNA follows: TGCGCCAGCAGTGATCCAGCGGGAAGCACAGATACGCAGTATTTT.

V is TRBV5-1 and J is TRBJ1-1; weak D call: TRBD1 (5 bases). V dropped 3 bases and J dropped 5 bases, with 11 bases sitting between them. Germline V gene data show CDR1 as SGHRS and CDR2 as YFSETQ. The CDR3 contains 13 residues. Written as DNA, the CDR3 is TGCGCCAGCAGCTCCGGGGGGGTTACTGAAGCTTTCTTT. Its translation is CASSSGGVTEAFF. The full variable domain, rest sourced from reference TRBV5-1 and TRBJ1-1, is KAGVTQTPRYLIKTRGQQVTLSCSPISGHRSVSWYQQTPGQGLQFLFEYFSETQRNKGNFPGRFSGRQFSNSRSEMNVSTLELGDSALYLCASSSGGVTEAFFGQGTRLTVV.

The J gene is TRBJ1-1, the V gene TRBV2, with 8 bases fitting TRBD1. The CDR3 length is 15 residues. J was trimmed by 4 bases and V by 1 base; bases with no gene match: 5. Germline assignment: CDR1 SNHLY and CDR2 FYNNEI. Written as DNA, the CDR3 is TGTGCCAGCAGTGAAGGGACAGGGAGGGTCACTGAAGCTTTCTTT. It codes for CASSEGTGRVTEAFF.

The genes are TRBV18 and TRBJ1-5; a weak D match, TRBD1 (6 bases). This CDR3 region has 15 residues. Trimming removed 8 bases at V and 1 base at J, with 15 bases between. Germline lookup yields CDR1 KGHSH and CDR2 LQKENI. CDR3 sequence reads: CASTGGQGSNQPQHF. CDR3 nucleotides: TGTGCCAGCACAGGCGGTCAGGGGAGCAATCAGCCCCAGCATTTT.

Of note for this clone: Other nucleotide sequences from this sample produce the same CDR3. The V call is TRBV9, the J call TRBJ2-3; the D is unclear. Trimming removed 3 bases at V and 2 bases at J, with 4 bases between. This CDR3 has 12 amino acids. In germline, CDR1 is SGDLS, CDR2 YYNGEE. For the CDR3, the DNA is TGTGCCAGCAGCGCGACCACAGATACGCAGTATTTT. Amino acid sequence: CASSATTDTQYF.

The DNA for the CDR3 is TGTGCCAGCAGCTTGGAGGTTGGGACAGGGAGTACTGAAGCTTTCTTT. Its protein product is CASSLEVGTGSTEAFF. The chain joins TRBV5-4 to TRBJ1-1, with TRBD1 identical over 9 bases. The CDR3 is made up of 16 amino acids. V shed 0 bases, J shed 5 bases, and the junction held 8 bases outside the gene matches. Germline lookup yields CDR1 SGHNT and CDR2 YYREEE (reference sequence).

The V and J genes are TRBV5-4 and TRBJ1-2; D possibly corresponds to TRBD1 (5 bases). Germline V gene sequence: CDR1 SGHNT, CDR2 YYREEE (reference sequence). CDR3 length equals 13 residues. Between the trimmed V and J ends, which lost 2 bases and 8 bases, there was a span of 13 bases. This CDR3 is CASSFQGSMGYTF. In DNA form, the CDR3 reads TGTGCCAGCAGCTTTCAGGGATCTATGGGCTACACCTTC.

CDR3 coding DNA: TGCGCCAGCAGCCAAGCCAGGGCAGGGCCTGGAAACACCATATATTTT. Residues: CASSQARAGPGNTIYF. The chain combines TRBV4-1 with TRBJ1-3; weak D call: TRBD1 (5 bases). The CDR3 is made up of 16 amino acids. The ends were cut back, 1 base at V and 2 bases at J, with 12 bases in the middle. Germline CDR1 and CDR2: MGHRA and YSYEKL.